Following are 16 T cell receptor beta chains from one sample sequenced in a study of blood T cell repertoires in COVID-19 (dated by TCRdb to 2019 to 2021). The library was generated by the immunoSEQ multiplex PCR assay. In TCRdb, the immuneACCESS table is reduced to in-frame sequences with V and J assigned. These tables do not hold every clone; where another copy was compared, an unresolved V gene accounts for under half, and the others remain unexplained. The sample profile shows 150,000 to 200,000 clones; around 85% of them were found once. Clones ranked in the top ten supply 1% to 1.5% of the sample. The sequencing input was peripheral blood. Source of these receptors: a man between 60 and 75 years old who had recovered from COVID-19.

V and J are TRBV12-3 or TRBV12-4 and TRBJ1-2; 8 nucleotides align to TRBD1. The CDR3 is made up of 13 amino acids. Losses at the gene ends were 6 bases for V and 5 bases for J; bases not matched to a gene: 5. CDR3 protein: CASRGDRFYGYTF. The CDR3 nucleotides are TGTGCCAGCAGGGGGGACAGGTTTTATGGCTACACCTTC.

The genes are TRBV29-1 and TRBJ2-4, with 8 nucleotides matching TRBD1. Germline assignment: CDR1 SQVTM and CDR2 ANQGSEA. Trimming cost V 7 bases and J 4 bases; bases outside gene matches: 6. CDR3 length: 13 residues. The chain's CDR3 is CSARDRSKNIQYF. CDR3 bases: TGCAGCGCAAGGGACAGGTCGAAAAACATTCAGTACTTC.

V usage is TRBV7-2 and J usage is TRBJ1-2; 9 bases align to TRBD1. From germline, CDR1 is SGHTA and CDR2 FQGNSA. The CDR3 is made up of 13 amino acids. The ends lost 5 bases at V and 4 bases at J; junction bases unmatched: 2. The CDR3 sequence is CASSRDRAYGYTF. CDR3 sequence (DNA): TGTGCCAGCAGCCGGGACAGGGCCTATGGCTACACCTTC. Full variable domain (missing parts from reference TRBV7-2 and TRBJ1-2): GAGVSQSPSNKVTEKGKDVELRCDPISGHTALYWYRQSLGQGLEFLIYFQGNSAPDKSGLPSDRFSAERTGGSVSTLTIQRTQQEDSAVYLCASSRDRAYGYTFGSGTRLTVV.

This clone was observed once. The chain is built from TRBV7-2 and TRBJ1-5; unclear D gene. Germline lookup yields CDR1 SGHTA and CDR2 FQGNSA. Deletions cut 2 bases from V and 0 bases from J, with 8 bases between. The CDR3 sequence is 15 residues long. CDR3 coding DNA: TGTGCCAGCAGCTTATTTATCCCTAGCAATCAGCCCCAGCATTTT. It codes for CASSLFIPSNQPQHF.

The chain joins TRBV30 to TRBJ2-5; D call uncertain. With 5 bases removed from V and 2 bases from J, the gap between germline ends came to 15 bases. The germline V gene has CDR1 GTSNPN and CDR2 SVGIG (reference sequence). This CDR3 is 14 amino acids long. The CDR3 DNA is TGTGCCTGGGGGGATACAGTAATTCAAGAGACCCAGTACTTC. This translates into CAWGDTVIQETQYF.

The rearrangement links TRBV27 to TRBJ2-4; the D gene is possibly TRBD1 (7 bases). This CDR3 is 18 amino acids long. The V gene's germline CDR1 is MNHEY and CDR2 SMNVEV (reference sequence). Trimming took off 5 bases at V and 0 bases at J, with 20 bases between the two ends. CDR3 region: CASSALTGDSIAKNIQYF. CDR3 DNA: TGTGCCAGCAGTGCCCTCACAGGGGACTCTATAGCCAAAAACATTCAGTACTTC.

This clone was observed once. CDR3 bases: TGTGCCAGCTCACTCACGGGACAGAGGGAGACCCAGTACTTC. Translating gives CASSLTGQRETQYF. The gene calls are TRBV18 and TRBJ2-5; 7 positions match TRBD1. Trimming cost V 4 bases and J 5 bases; bases outside gene matches: 7. Looked up from germline, CDR1 is KGHSH and CDR2 is LQKENI. The CDR3 is 14 residues long.

This clone was counted once. This chain connects TRBV9 to TRBJ1-1, with 7 bases aligning to TRBD1. Germline-derived CDR1 and CDR2 are SGDLS and YYNGEE. This CDR3 is 17 amino acids long. Trimming cost V 4 bases and J 0 bases; bases outside gene matches: 12. The CDR3 loop reads CASSTNPDRSMNTEAFF. The CDR3, as DNA: TGTGCCAGCAGCACCAACCCGGACAGGTCAATGAACACTGAAGCTTTCTTT.

This chain links TRBV6-5 with TRBJ1-5; weak D call: TRBD1 (6 bases). Germline V gene sequence: CDR1 MNHEY, CDR2 SVGAGI. The CDR3 covers 15 residues. With 4 bases removed from V and 6 bases from J, the gap between germline ends came to 16 bases. This chain's CDR3 is CASSSQQGWSQPQHF. CDR3 DNA sequence: TGTGCCAGCAGTTCCCAACAGGGTTGGAGTCAGCCCCAGCATTTT.

The V gene is TRBV12-5, the J gene TRBJ2-1; D perhaps matches TRBD1 (5 bases). The V gene's germline CDR1 is LGHNT and CDR2 FRNRAP. The CDR3 is made up of 12 amino acids. Trimming took off 5 bases at V and 13 bases at J, with 15 bases between the two ends. The DNA for the CDR3 is TGTGCTAGTGGTCCGGACGACAGAGGCCAGTTCTTC. Its protein product is CASGPDDRGQFF.

The chain recombines TRBV5-4 with TRBJ2-6; D may be TRBD1 (6 bases). Per germline, CDR1 SGHNT and CDR2 YYREEE (reference sequence). This CDR3 is 15 amino acids long. V was pared by 4 bases and J by 1 base, with 9 bases between. CDR3 residues: CASSAQGSGANVLTF. The CDR3 DNA reads TGTGCCAGCAGCGCACAGGGATCTGGGGCCAACGTCCTGACTTTC. The full variable domain, completed using reference TRBV5-4 and TRBJ2-6, is ETGVTQSPTHLIKTRGQQVTLRCSSQSGHNTVSWYQQALGQGPQFIFQYYREEENGRGNFPPRFSGLQFPNYSSELNVNALELDDSALYLCASSAQGSGANVLTFGAGSRLTVL.

Only a few counts were recorded for this clone. The chain is built from TRBV5-1 and TRBJ2-2; TRBD1 matches 9 bases. CDR1 is SGHRS, CDR2 YFSETQ, per germline. V shed 0 bases and J 4 bases; nucleotides not matched to a gene: 7. This CDR3 is 17 amino acids long. The CDR3 is CASSLAVVTGGTGELFF. CDR3 nucleotide sequence: TGCGCCAGCAGCTTGGCCGTCGTGACAGGGGGCACCGGGGAGCTGTTTTTT.

The chain recombines TRBV19 with TRBJ1-1; no clear D. This CDR3 has 15 amino acids. Deletions cut 9 bases from V and 0 bases from J, with 17 bases between. Germline assignment: CDR1 LNHDA and CDR2 SQIVND (reference sequence). CDR3: CASASIHPMNTEAFF. The CDR3 nucleotides are TGTGCCAGCGCCAGTATTCACCCCATGAACACTGAAGCTTTCTTT.

The chain uses TRBV6-5 and TRBJ2-7; the match to TRBD1 covers 8 bases. The V gene's germline CDR1 is MNHEY and CDR2 SVGAGI. The V gene end was trimmed by 6 bases and the J gene end by 3 bases; junction bases not matched to a gene: 1. The CDR3 is 12 residues long. In DNA, the CDR3 is TGTGCCAGCAGACAGGGGGACTACGAGCAGTACTTC. This sequence encodes CASRQGDYEQYF.

V usage is TRBV6-1 and J usage is TRBJ2-1; D is unresolved. Trimming took 0 bases from V and 7 from J, leaving 7 bases between them. Germline lookup yields CDR1 MNHNS and CDR2 SASEGT. CDR3 length: 13 amino acids. Written as DNA, the CDR3 is TGTGCCAGCAGTGAAGCGTATTATAATGAGCAGTTCTTC. Protein product: CASSEAYYNEQFF.

The V and J genes are TRBV6-4 and TRBJ2-3; 7 nucleotides align to TRBD2. This CDR3 is 16 amino acids long. Germline V gene sequence: CDR1 MRHNA, CDR2 SNTAGT. V lost 2 bases to trimming and J lost 3 bases; unmatched junction nucleotides: 8. CDR3 sequence reads: CASSDLGGSGTDTQYF. CDR3 sequence (DNA): TGTGCCAGCAGTGACCTCGGGGGGTCTGGAACAGATACGCAGTATTTT.